The 25 T cell receptor beta chains below were found in one sample sequenced in a study of identical twins. Each CDR3 protein is one row after TCRdb ran MiXCR on the 5' RACE reads. Counted here are 1.5 million to 2 million distinct CDR3 sequences, under 35% occurring once; the ten biggest clones make up about 0.27%. Source material: cord blood. The receptors were gathered from a newborn girl in good health.

The V call is TRBV30, the J call TRBJ1-4; 8 bases agree with TRBD1. This CDR3 spans 13 amino acids. V gave up 2 bases and J gave up 6 bases; unmatched junction bases: 2. CDR1 is GTSNPN and CDR2 is SVGIG in the germline V gene (reference sequence). The CDR3 sequence is CAWSSGGHEKLFF. CDR3 DNA: TGTGCCTGGAGTTCAGGGGGCCATGAAAAACTGTTTTTT. The complete variable domain, with remaining parts taken from reference TRBV30 and TRBJ1-4, reads SQTIHQWPATLVQPVGSPLSLECTVEGTSNPNLYWYRQAAGRGLQLLFYSVGIGQISSEVPQNLSASRPQDRQFILSSKKLLLSDSGFYLCAWSSGGHEKLFFGSGTQLSVL.

The rearrangement joins TRBV7-2 to TRBJ2-3, with D maybe TRBD2 (5 bases). This CDR3 region has 16 residues. V was cut by 2 bases and J by 2 bases, with 14 bases left in between. Germline lookup yields CDR1 SGHTA and CDR2 FQGNSA. CDR3 in amino acids: CASSLTRAPNTDTQYF. CDR3 bases: TGTGCCAGCAGCTTAACTAGAGCCCCAAACACAGATACGCAGTATTTT.

This clonotype was seen many times. V is TRBV29-1 and J is TRBJ1-2; no definite D call. Germline V gene data show CDR1 as SQVTM and CDR2 as ANQGSEA. V lost 1 base and J lost 4, with 7 bases in between. There are 12 residues in the CDR3. This CDR3 is CSVEAGTYGYTF. CDR3 coding DNA: TGCAGCGTTGAAGCCGGTACCTATGGCTACACCTTC.

This clonotype was seen only a few times. V gene TRBV20-1 combines with J gene TRBJ2-1; 10 bases line up with TRBD2. J lost 8 bases, V lost 1 base, and 8 bases had no gene match. Germline CDR1 reads DFQATT; CDR2 reads SNEGSKA (reference sequence). This CDR3 spans 15 amino acids. This CDR3 reads CSARGLLAGEDEQFF. CDR3 bases: TGCAGTGCTAGAGGGTTGCTAGCGGGAGAGGATGAGCAGTTCTTC.

This chain links TRBV28 with TRBJ2-1; D may match TRBD1 or TRBD2 (5 bases each). There are 17 residues in the CDR3. CDR1 is MDHEN and CDR2 is SYDVKM in the germline V gene. V dropped 3 bases and J dropped 0 bases, with 15 bases sitting between them. Here the CDR3 DNA reads TGTGCCAGCAGTTTCCCGGGACCCGCGAGCTCCTACAATGAGCAGTTCTTC. Translation gives CASSFPGPASSYNEQFF.

This rearrangement joins TRBV28 to TRBJ2-7; 8 bases match TRBD1. The CDR3 extends over 14 amino acids. The V and J ends lost 6 bases and 2 bases, in that order; junction bases with no gene match: 6. Per the germline V gene, CDR1 is MDHEN and CDR2 is SYDVKM. In DNA form, the CDR3 reads TGTGCCAGCAGGCGGATGGGACAGGCCTACGAGCAGTACTTC. It translates to CASRRMGQAYEQYF.

CDR3 sequence: CASSQGSGEYNEQYF. The CDR3 coding sequence is TGTGCCAGCAGCCAGGGTAGCGGGGAGTACAATGAGCAGTACTTC. The gene calls are TRBV3-1 and TRBJ2-1; TRBD2 agrees at 8 bases. The J call may be in error: the DNA end matches TRBJ2-7 better. CDR1 and CDR2 from the germline V gene are LGHDT and YNNKEL (reference sequence). This CDR3 region has 15 residues.

This chain connects TRBV20-1 to TRBJ2-1; tentatively, D is TRBD2 (5 bases). Looked up from germline, CDR1 is DFQATT and CDR2 is SNEGSKA (reference sequence). V shed 6 bases and J shed 3 bases, with 9 bases lying between them. This CDR3 spans 12 amino acids. As DNA, the CDR3 is TGCAGTGCAGCGGCTGTCTACAATGAGCAGTTCTTC. It specifies CSAAAVYNEQFF.

This clonotype was counted between two and nine times. CDR3 nucleotide sequence: TGTGCCACCAGCAGACACACCGGGGAGCTGTTTTTT. This gives the protein CATSRHTGELFF. V gene TRBV15 combines with J gene TRBJ2-2; D uncertain. This CDR3 has 12 amino acids. Per the germline V gene, CDR1 is LNHNV and CDR2 is YYDKDF (reference sequence). V was cut by 2 bases and J by 3 bases, with 1 base left in between.

This clonotype was recorded a few times. This chain uses TRBV5-1 with TRBJ1-2; the match to TRBD1 covers 7 bases. The V segment lost 4 bases and the J segment 2 bases; nucleotides outside the gene matches: 14. The CDR3 has 17 amino acids. CDR1 and CDR2 (germline): SGHRS, YFSETQ. Written as DNA, the CDR3 is TGCGCCAGCAGCATCGCCCCCGGACAGGTCGCCAACTATGGCTACACCTTC. It is translated as CASSIAPGQVANYGYTF.

The genes are TRBV20-1 and TRBJ1-5, with D unresolved. Germline V gene sequence: CDR1 DFQATT, CDR2 SNEGSKA (reference sequence). With 6 bases removed from V and 0 bases from J, the gap between germline ends came to 21 bases. The length of the CDR3 is 17 residues. In DNA form, the CDR3 reads TGCAGTGCGAGCGCGGGAGGAGGGCACTATAGCAATCAGCCCCAGCATTTT. Protein sequence: CSASAGGGHYSNQPQHF.

The J gene is TRBJ2-1, the V gene TRBV13; 9 bases are a match to TRBD1. This CDR3 spans 16 amino acids. Germline CDR1 reads PRHDT; CDR2 reads FYEKMQ (reference sequence). V trimming: 3 bases; J trimming: 4 bases; junction bases outside the gene matches: 7. The CDR3 reads CASSLGDRALYNEQFF. DNA for the CDR3: TGTGCCAGCAGCTTGGGGGACAGGGCACTGTACAATGAGCAGTTCTTC.

As to this clonotype: Just one base apart from a much larger clone, this may be a read error. The CDR3 DNA is TGTGCCAGCAGCTTAACCAAGACTAGCGGGACTTACAATGAGCAGTACTTC. Translating it yields CASSLTKTSGTYNEQYF. The chain employs TRBV9 and TRBJ2-7; 11 bases map to TRBD2. CDR1 is SGDLS, CDR2 YYNGEE, per germline. Unmatched junction bases numbered 16, after V lost 4 bases and J lost 7 bases. The CDR3 runs to 17 residues.

This clonotype was detected only a few times. V gene TRBV20-1 combines with J gene TRBJ2-1; 7 nucleotides line up with TRBD2. The CDR3 spans 14 residues. With 5 bases clipped from V and 6 bases from J, the junction kept 10 bases outside the gene matches. Germline V gene data show CDR1 as DFQATT and CDR2 as SNEGSKA (reference sequence). CDR3 coding DNA: TGCAGTGCTCCGCGGACTAGGCCTGGCAATGAGCAGTTCTTC. It translates to CSAPRTRPGNEQFF.

This chain links TRBV9 with TRBJ2-3; D remains unclear. Germline lookup yields CDR1 SGDLS and CDR2 YYNGEE. The ends were cut back, 2 bases at V and 0 bases at J, with 13 bases in the middle. The CDR3 is 16 residues long. CDR3 coding DNA: TGTGCCAGCAGCGTCCTGACATCTTACAGCACAGATACGCAGTATTTT. Protein: CASSVLTSYSTDTQYF.

The chain combines TRBV11-2 with TRBJ2-7, with 13 bases matching TRBD2. The CDR3 is made up of 18 amino acids. Germline V gene sequence: CDR1 SGHAT, CDR2 FQNNGV. Trimming took 1 base from V and 0 from J; bases not matched to a gene: 6. The CDR3 nucleotides read TGTGCCAGCAGCTTAGCCGGGACTAGCGGGACTAGCTCCTACGAGCAGTACTTC. Translation gives CASSLAGTSGTSSYEQYF. The whole variable domain, remainder taken from reference TRBV11-2 and TRBJ2-7, is EAGVAQSPRYKIIEKRQSVAFWCNPISGHATLYWYQQILGQGPKLLIQFQNNGVVDDSQLPKDRFSAERLKGVDSTLKIQPAKLEDSAVYLCASSLAGTSGTSSYEQYFGPGTRLTVT.

This clonotype was seen at least ten times. The CDR3: CASSYSGHSQETQYF. The CDR3 nucleotides are TGTGCCAGCAGTTATTCCGGACACTCCCAAGAGACCCAGTACTTC. The chain carries TRBV6-5 and TRBJ2-5; the D gene is possibly TRBD1 (5 bases). V dropped 3 bases and J dropped 1 base, with 12 bases sitting between them. CDR3 length: 15 amino acids. Germline V CDR1 and CDR2: MNHEY, SVGAGI.

The chain employs TRBV27 and TRBJ1-6, with 8 bases fitting TRBD1. With 0 bases clipped from V and 12 bases from J, the junction kept 4 bases outside the gene matches. The CDR3 spans 14 residues. Germline CDR1 is MNHEY and CDR2 is SMNVEV (reference sequence). The CDR3 sequence is CASSLSGDRLPLHF. The DNA for the CDR3 is TGTGCCAGCAGTTTATCGGGGGACAGGCTACCCCTCCACTTT.

This clonotype has only a few counts. CDR3 loop: CSAERQSPGIQYF. CDR3 DNA sequence: TGCAGTGCTGAGCGGCAGTCCCCAGGCATTCAGTACTTC. The J gene is TRBJ2-4, the V gene TRBV20-1; the D gene is possibly TRBD2 (5 bases). Germline V gene lookup returns CDR1 DFQATT and CDR2 SNEGSKA (reference sequence). The V end was cut by 5 bases, the J end by 9 bases, with 17 bases between. The CDR3 covers 13 residues.

The chain employs TRBV20-1 and TRBJ1-2; the match to TRBD1 covers 8 bases. CDR1 and CDR2 (germline): DFQATT, SNEGSKA (reference sequence). The CDR3 totals 15 residues. Trimming took 0 bases from V and 4 from J; bases not matched to a gene: 7. The chain's CDR3 is CSARDRGTGAYGYTF. CDR3 DNA sequence: TGCAGTGCTAGAGATAGGGGGACAGGAGCCTATGGCTACACCTTC.

This clonotype came up a few times. The chain couples TRBV19 to TRBJ1-2, with TRBD1 matching over 9 bases. The junction had 10 bases not matched to a gene; V was cut back by 4 bases and J by 4 bases. Germline V gene lookup returns CDR1 LNHDA and CDR2 SQIVND (reference sequence). The CDR3 runs to 16 residues. Here the CDR3 DNA reads TGTGCCAGTAGTAGTGACCGGGACAGGGACACCTATGGCTACACCTTC. It specifies CASSSDRDRDTYGYTF.

This chain links TRBV4-2 with TRBJ2-1; 10 nucleotides agree with TRBD2. The CDR3 totals 19 residues. CDR1 is LGHNA and CDR2 is YNFKEQ in the germline V gene. The junction had 9 bases not matched to a gene; V was cut back by 1 base and J by 0 bases. CDR3 DNA: TGTGCCAGCAGCCAAGTCGGACTAGCGGACACTAGCTCCTACAATGAGCAGTTCTTC. This gives the protein CASSQVGLADTSSYNEQFF.

V and J are TRBV9 and TRBJ1-2; D may be TRBD1 (5 bases). Trimming stripped 0 bases from V and 3 bases from J, with 9 bases between. Germline lookup yields CDR1 SGDLS and CDR2 YYNGEE. The CDR3 totals 14 residues. CDR3 sequence (DNA): TGTGCCAGCAGCGTAGCCCAGGGCCACTATGGCTACACCTTC. Encoded protein: CASSVAQGHYGYTF.

The chain couples TRBV6-1 to TRBJ1-4; D is possibly TRBD1 (6 bases). Germline V gene lookup returns CDR1 MNHNS and CDR2 SASEGT. The CDR3 is 14 residues long. The V end was cut by 6 bases, the J end by 7 bases, with 15 bases between. The CDR3: CASRMTGLTEKLFF. The CDR3 region has the DNA TGTGCCAGCAGGATGACAGGCCTTACTGAAAAACTGTTTTTT.

This chain joins TRBV4-2 and TRBJ2-2; D unresolved. With 4 bases removed from V and 6 bases from J, the gap between germline ends came to 12 bases. Germline CDR1 reads LGHNA; CDR2 reads YNFKEQ. CDR3 length: 14 amino acids. CDR3 sequence (DNA): TGTGCCAGCAGCCCCGGACGAGTTTCCGGGGAGCTGTTTTTT. It is translated as CASSPGRVSGELFF.